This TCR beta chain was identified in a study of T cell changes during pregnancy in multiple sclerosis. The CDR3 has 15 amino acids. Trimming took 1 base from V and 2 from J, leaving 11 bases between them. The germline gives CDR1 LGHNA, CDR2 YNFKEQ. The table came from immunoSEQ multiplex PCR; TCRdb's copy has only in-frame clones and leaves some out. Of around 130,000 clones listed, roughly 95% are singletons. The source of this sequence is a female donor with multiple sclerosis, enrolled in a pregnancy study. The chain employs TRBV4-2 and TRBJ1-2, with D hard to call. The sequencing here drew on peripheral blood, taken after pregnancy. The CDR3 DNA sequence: TGTGCCAGCAGCCAAGCTTTCGGGGAAAACTATGGCTACACCTTC. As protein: CASSQAFGENYGYTF.